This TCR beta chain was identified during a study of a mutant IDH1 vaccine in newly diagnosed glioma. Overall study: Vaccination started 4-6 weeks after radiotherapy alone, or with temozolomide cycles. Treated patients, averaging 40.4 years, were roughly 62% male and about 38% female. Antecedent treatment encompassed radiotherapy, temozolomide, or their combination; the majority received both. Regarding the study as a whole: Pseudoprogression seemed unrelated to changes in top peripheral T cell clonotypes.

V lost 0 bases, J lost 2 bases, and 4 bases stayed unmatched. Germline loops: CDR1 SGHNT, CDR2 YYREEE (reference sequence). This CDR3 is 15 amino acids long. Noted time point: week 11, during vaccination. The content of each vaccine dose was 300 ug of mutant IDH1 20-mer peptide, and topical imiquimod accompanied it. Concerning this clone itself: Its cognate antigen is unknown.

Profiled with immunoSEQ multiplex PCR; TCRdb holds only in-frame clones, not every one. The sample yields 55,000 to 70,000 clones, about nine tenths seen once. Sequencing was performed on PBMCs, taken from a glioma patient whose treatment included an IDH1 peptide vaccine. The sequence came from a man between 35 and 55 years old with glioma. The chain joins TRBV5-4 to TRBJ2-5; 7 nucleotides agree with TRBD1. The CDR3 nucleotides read TGTGCCAGCAGCTTGGGACAGGGTGGGCAAGAGACCCAGTACTTC. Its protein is CASSLGQGGQETQYF.